This T cell receptor beta chain was sequenced in a study of beta chain features in type 1 diabetes. Whole-study findings and limits: Among all four CD4+ subsets, Type 1 diabetes patients had TCRB CDR3s that were moderately but significantly shorter.

Sequenced material consisted of expressed TCRB transcripts (all of the isolated RNA was reverse transcribed). Here immunoSEQ multiplex PCR was the method, and the copy in TCRdb shows in-frame clones only, minus some. The sample records more than 250,000 clones, 15% being singletons. The germline V gene has CDR1 MDHEN and CDR2 SYDVKM. The germline V and J ends were trimmed by 7 bases and 5 bases, with 20 bases remaining between them. CDR3 size: 15 residues. On this clone: Its antigen is still unknown.

Sequencing used naive CD4+ T cells from blood. The TCR sequence derives from a young man with type 1 diabetes. The V call is TRBV28, the J call TRBJ1-2; weak D call: TRBD1 (6 bases). CDR3 DNA sequence: TGTGCCAGCACCCCCCGGGGAACAGGGCAATATGGCTACACCTTC. Its protein is CASTPRGTGQYGYTF.